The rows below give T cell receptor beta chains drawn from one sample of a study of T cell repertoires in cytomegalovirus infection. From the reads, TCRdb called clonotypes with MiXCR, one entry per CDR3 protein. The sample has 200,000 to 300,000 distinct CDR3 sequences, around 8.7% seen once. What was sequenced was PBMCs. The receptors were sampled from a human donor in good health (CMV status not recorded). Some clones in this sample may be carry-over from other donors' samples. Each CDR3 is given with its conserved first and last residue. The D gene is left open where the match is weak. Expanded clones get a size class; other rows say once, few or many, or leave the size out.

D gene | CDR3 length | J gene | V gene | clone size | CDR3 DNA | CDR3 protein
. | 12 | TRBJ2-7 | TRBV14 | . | TGTGCCAGCGGCCGCATGAATTACGAGCAGTACTTC | CASGRMNYEQYF
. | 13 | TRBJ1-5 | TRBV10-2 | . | TGCGCCAGCAGTGAGTATAGTGATCAGCCCCAGCATTTT | CASSEYSDQPQHF
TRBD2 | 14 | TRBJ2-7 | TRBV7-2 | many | TGTGCCAGCAGCGCGGGGGTAGGCCCCTACGAGCAGTACTTC | CASSAGVGPYEQYF
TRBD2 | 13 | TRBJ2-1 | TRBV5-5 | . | TGTGCCAGCAGCTTGGGACTAGCCCAGACCCAGTTCTTC | CASSLGLAQTQFF
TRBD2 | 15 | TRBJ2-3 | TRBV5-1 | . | TGCGCCAGCAGCTTGCAGGGTAGCGGGGCAGATACGCAGTATTTT | CASSLQGSGADTQYF
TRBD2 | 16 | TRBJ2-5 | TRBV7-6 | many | TGTGCCAGCAGCACTGGGACTAGCGGGCAGCAAGAGACCCAGTACTTC | CASSTGTSGQQETQYF
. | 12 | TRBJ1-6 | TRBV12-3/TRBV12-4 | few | TGTGCCAGCAGTTTTGAGAATTCACCCCTCCACTTT | CASSFENSPLHF
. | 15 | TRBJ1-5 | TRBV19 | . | TGTGCCAGTAGTATACAGCAGGGGACCAATCAGCCCCAGCATTTT | CASSIQQGTNQPQHF
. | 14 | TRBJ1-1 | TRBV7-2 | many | TGTGCCAGCAGCCCCTCAAACGCGAACACTGAAGCTTTCTTT | CASSPSNANTEAFF
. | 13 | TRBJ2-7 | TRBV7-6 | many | TGTGCCAGCAGCCCTCGGGGCTCCTACGAGCAGTACTTC | CASSPRGSYEQYF